This TCR beta chain is drawn from a study of beta chain features in type 1 diabetes. TCRB transcripts that were expressed got sequenced, as all of the isolated RNA had been reverse transcribed. The data were produced by immunoSEQ multiplex PCR, yet TCRdb's version contains in-frame clones alone and is incomplete. The data contain around 430,000 clones, approximately 30% of them singletons. Trimming removed 1 base from V and 4 bases from J, with 16 bases in between. The germline V gene encodes CDR1 GTSNPN and CDR2 SVGIG (reference sequence). There are 15 residues in the CDR3. This clone has a handful of counts.

This TCR was recovered from a man between 18 and 35 years old in good health. The sample taken for sequencing was naive CD4+ T cells from blood. The rearrangement links TRBV30 to TRBJ1-2; D ambiguous. The CDR3 DNA is TGTGCCTGGAGTGGAGGGTCAGGTCGGGGCTATGGCTACACCTTC. Amino acid sequence: CAWSGGSGRGYGYTF.